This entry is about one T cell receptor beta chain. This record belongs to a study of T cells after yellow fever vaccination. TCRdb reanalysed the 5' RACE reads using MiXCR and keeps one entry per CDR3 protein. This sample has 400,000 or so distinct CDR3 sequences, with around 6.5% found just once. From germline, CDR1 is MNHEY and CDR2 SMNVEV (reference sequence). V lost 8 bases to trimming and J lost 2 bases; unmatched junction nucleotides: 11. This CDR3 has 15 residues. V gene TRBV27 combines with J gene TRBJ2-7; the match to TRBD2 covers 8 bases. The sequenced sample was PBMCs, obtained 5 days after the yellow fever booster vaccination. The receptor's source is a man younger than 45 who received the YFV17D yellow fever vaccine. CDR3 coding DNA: TGTGCCAGCTCATACGGGGGGGGAGCCACCTACGAGCAGTACTTC. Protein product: CASSYGGGATYEQYF.